This TCR beta chain was profiled in a study of blood T cells in healthy people across ages. General study points: Per million T cells, TCR beta diversity dropped roughly linearly as age increased.

The CDR3 is made up of 13 amino acids. From germline, CDR1 is MNHEY and CDR2 SVGEGT. The V gene end was trimmed by 4 bases and the J gene end by 6 bases; junction bases not matched to a gene: 6. Primers used in a second PCR of roughly 6 to 12 cycles were a sample-barcoded 5' primer and a J-beta primer mix. Every sample gave at least 3 million paired-end reads containing CDR3. TCRdb analysed the 5' RACE reads with MiXCR anew, one entry per CDR3 protein. Of 950,000 to 1,200,000 distinct CDR3 sequences detected, 35% to 40% appear once; the ten largest clones hold roughly 14%. This clonotype appeared a few times. Antigen unknown. Every participating donor contributed roughly 10 milliliters of peripheral blood through a draw.

This receptor was taken from a man aged 18 to 30 in good health. This chain joins TRBV6-2 or TRBV6-3 and TRBJ2-7, with TRBD1 matching 7 bases. Sequencing was performed on blood. CDR3 in DNA: TGTGCCAGCAGTTTCCTCCGACAGGGCGAGCAGTACTTC. Amino acids: CASSFLRQGEQYF.